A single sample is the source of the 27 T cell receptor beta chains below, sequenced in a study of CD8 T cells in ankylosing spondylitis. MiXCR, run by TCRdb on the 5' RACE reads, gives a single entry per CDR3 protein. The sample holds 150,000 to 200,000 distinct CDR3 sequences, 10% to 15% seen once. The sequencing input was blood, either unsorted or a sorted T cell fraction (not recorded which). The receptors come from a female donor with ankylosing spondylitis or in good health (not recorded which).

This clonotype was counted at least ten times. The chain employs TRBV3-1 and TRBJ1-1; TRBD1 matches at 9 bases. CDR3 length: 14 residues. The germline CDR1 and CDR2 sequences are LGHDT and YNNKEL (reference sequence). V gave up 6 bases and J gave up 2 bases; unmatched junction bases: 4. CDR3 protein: CASRRGQGNTEAFF. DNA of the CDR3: TGTGCCAGCAGACGGGGACAGGGCAACACTGAAGCTTTCTTT.

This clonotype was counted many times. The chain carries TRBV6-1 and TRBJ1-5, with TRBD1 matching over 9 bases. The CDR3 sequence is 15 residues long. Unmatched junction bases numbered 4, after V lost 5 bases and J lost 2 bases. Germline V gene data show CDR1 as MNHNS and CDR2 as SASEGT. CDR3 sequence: CASSQDRGGNQPQHF. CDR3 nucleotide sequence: TGTGCCAGCAGTCAGGACAGGGGCGGCAATCAGCCCCAGCATTTT.

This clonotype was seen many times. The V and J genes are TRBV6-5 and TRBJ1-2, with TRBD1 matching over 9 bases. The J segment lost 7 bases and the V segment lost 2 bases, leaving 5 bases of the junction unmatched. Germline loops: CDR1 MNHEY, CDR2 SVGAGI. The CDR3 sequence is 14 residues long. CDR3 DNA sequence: TGTGCCAGCAGTTACGGGACAGGGAGTAGTGGCTACACCTTC. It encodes CASSYGTGSSGYTF.

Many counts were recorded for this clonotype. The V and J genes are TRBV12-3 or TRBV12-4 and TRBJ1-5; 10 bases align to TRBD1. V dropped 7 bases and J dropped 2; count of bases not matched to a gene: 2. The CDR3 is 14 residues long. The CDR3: CASTGTGGNQPQHF. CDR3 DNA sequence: TGTGCCAGCACCGGGACAGGGGGCAATCAGCCCCAGCATTTT.

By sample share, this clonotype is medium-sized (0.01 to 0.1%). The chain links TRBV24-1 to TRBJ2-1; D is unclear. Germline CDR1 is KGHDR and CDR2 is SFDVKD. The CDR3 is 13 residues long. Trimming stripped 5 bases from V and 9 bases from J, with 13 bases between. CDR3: CATSGALGIEQFF. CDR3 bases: TGTGCCACCAGTGGGGCGCTCGGAATTGAGCAGTTCTTC.

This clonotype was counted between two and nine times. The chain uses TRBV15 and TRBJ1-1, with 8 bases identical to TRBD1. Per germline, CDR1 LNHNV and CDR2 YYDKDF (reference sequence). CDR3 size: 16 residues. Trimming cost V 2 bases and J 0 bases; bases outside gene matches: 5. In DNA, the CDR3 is TGTGCCACCAGCAGACGTCGACAGGGGTTGAACACTGAAGCTTTCTTT. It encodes CATSRRRQGLNTEAFF.

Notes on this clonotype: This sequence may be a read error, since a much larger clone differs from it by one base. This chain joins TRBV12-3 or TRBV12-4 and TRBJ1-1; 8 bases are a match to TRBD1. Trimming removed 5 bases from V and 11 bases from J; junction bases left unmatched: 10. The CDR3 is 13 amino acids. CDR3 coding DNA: TGTGCCAGCAGTATAATGGGCCAGGGGGCCGCTTTCTTT. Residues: CASSIMGQGAAFF.

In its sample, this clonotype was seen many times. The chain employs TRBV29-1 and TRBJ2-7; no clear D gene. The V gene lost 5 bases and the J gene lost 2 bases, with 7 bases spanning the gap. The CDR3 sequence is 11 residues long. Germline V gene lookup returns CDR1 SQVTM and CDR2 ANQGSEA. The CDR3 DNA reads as TGCAGCGTTCGGTTTACCTACGAGCAGTACTTC. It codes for CSVRFTYEQYF.

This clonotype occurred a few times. As DNA, the CDR3 is TGTGCCAGCAGTGAAGAACCCAGCGTGCCGGATCAGCCCCAGCATTTT. Its translation is CASSEEPSVPDQPQHF. The chain uses TRBV6-1 and TRBJ1-5; D unresolved. This CDR3 contains 16 residues. CDR1 and CDR2 (germline): MNHNS, SASEGT. Trimming left V 1 base short and J 5 bases short, with 15 bases between.

CDR3 protein: CASSPWTGAGEAFF. In DNA, the CDR3 is TGTGCCAGCAGTCCGTGGACCGGGGCGGGTGAAGCTTTCTTT. The chain has TRBV12-3 or TRBV12-4 and TRBJ1-1; possibly TRBD1 for D (5 bases). This CDR3 has 14 amino acids. V gave up 5 bases and J gave up 7 bases, with 17 bases separating them.

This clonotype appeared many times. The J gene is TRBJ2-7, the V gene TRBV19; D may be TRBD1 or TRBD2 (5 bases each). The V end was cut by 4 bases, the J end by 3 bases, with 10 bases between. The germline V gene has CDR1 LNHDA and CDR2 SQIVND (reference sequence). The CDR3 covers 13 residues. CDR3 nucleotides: TGTGCCAGTAGTAGGGACGGCAACTACGAGCAGTACTTC. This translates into CASSRDGNYEQYF. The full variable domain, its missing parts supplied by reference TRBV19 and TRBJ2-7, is DGGITQSPKYLFRKEGQNVTLSCEQNLNHDAMYWYRQDPGQGLRLIYYSQIVNDFQKGDIAEGYSVSREKKESFPLTVTSAQKNPTAFYLCASSRDGNYEQYFGPGTRLTVT.

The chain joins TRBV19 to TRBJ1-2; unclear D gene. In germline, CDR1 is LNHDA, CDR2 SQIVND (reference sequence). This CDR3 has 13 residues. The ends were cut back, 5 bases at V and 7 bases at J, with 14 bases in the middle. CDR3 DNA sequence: TGTGCCAGTAGTGAACATGACGGCTTTGGCTACACCTTC. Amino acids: CASSEHDGFGYTF.

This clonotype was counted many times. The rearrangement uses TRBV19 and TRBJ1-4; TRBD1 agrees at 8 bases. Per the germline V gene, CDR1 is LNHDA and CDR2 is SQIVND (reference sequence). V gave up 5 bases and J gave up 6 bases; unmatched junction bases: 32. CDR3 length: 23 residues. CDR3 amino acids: CASSPRKLLSPLGTGGQDEKLFF. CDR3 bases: TGTGCCAGTAGTCCTAGAAAACTGTTGTCTCCCCTCGGGACAGGTGGGCAGGATGAAAAACTGTTTTTT.

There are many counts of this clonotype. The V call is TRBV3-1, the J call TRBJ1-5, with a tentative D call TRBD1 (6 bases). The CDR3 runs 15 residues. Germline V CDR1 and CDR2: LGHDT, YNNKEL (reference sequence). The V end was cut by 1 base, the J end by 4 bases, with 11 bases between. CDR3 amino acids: CASSQGRGSNQPQHF. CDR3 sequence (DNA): TGTGCCAGCAGCCAAGGGAGGGGGTCTAATCAGCCCCAGCATTTT.

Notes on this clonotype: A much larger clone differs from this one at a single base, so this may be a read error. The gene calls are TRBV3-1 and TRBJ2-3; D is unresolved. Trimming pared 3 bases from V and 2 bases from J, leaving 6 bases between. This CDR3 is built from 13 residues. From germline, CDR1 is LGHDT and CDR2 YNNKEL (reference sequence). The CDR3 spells CASSQLTTDTQYF. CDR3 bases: TGTGCCAGCAGCCAGCTCACCACAGATACGCAGTATTTT.

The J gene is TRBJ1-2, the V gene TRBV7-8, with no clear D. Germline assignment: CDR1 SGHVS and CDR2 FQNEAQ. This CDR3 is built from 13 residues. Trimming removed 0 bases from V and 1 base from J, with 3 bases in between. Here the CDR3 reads CASSLAINYGYTF. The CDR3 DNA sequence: TGTGCCAGCAGCTTAGCCATTAACTATGGCTACACCTTC.

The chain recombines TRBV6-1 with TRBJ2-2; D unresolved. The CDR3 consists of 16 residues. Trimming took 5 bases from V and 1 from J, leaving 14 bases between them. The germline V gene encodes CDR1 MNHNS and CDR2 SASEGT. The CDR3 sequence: CASSPRGAMNTGELFF. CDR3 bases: TGTGCCAGCAGTCCCCGTGGAGCTATGAACACCGGGGAGCTGTTTTTT.

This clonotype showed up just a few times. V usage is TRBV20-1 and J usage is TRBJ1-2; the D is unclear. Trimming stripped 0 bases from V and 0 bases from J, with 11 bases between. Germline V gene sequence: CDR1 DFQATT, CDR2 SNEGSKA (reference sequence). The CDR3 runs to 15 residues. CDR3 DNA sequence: TGCAGTGCTAGAGAGGCCGCAACCGCTAACTATGGCTACACCTTC. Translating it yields CSAREAATANYGYTF.

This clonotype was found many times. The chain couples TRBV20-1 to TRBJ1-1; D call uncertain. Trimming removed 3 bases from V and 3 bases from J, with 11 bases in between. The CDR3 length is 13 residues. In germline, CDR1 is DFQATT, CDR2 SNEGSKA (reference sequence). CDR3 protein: CSARNGIDTEAFF. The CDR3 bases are TGCAGTGCTAGGAACGGAATAGACACTGAAGCTTTCTTT.

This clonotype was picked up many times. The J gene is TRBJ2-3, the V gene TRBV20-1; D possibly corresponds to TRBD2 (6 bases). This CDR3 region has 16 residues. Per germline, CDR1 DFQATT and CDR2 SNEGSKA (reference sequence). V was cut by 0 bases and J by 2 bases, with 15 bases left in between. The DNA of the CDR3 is TGCAGTGCTAGAGAGTTCCCCCGGGACTCCACAGATACGCAGTATTTT. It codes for CSAREFPRDSTDTQYF.

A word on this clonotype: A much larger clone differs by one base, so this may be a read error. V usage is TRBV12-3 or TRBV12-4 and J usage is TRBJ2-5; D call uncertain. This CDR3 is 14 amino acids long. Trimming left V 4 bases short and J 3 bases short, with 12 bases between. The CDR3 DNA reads TGTGCCAGCAGTTCGGCCTCAACGGAAGAGACCCAGTACTTC. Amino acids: CASSSASTEETQYF.

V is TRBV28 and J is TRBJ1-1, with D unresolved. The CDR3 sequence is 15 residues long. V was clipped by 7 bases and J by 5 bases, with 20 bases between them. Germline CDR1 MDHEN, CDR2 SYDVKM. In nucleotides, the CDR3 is TGTGCCAGCATCCAACTCGGGTCCGGACGGACTGAAGCTTTCTTT. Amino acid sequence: CASIQLGSGRTEAFF.

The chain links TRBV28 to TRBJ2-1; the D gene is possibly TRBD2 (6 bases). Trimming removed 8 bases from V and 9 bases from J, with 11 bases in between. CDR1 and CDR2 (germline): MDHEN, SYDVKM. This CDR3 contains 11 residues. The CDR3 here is CASFLGGEQFF. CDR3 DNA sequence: TGTGCCAGCTTCCTGGGGGGTGAGCAGTTCTTC.

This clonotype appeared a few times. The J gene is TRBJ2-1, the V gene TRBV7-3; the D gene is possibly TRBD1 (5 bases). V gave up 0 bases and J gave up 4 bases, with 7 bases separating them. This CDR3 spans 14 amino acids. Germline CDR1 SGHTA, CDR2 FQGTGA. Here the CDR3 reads CASSLTQGYNEQFF. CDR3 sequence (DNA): TGTGCCAGCAGCTTAACGCAGGGATACAATGAGCAGTTCTTC.

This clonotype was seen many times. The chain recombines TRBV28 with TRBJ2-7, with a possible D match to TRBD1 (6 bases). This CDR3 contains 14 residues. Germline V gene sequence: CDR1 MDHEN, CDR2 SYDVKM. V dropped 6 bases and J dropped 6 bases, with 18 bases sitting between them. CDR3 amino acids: CASSSSFDRPEQYF. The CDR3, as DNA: TGTGCCAGCAGCAGCAGCTTCGACAGGCCCGAGCAGTACTTC.

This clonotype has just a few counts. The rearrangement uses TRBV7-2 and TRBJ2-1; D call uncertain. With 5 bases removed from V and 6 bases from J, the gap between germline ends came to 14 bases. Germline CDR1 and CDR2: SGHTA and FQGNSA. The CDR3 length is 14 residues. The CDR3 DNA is TGTGCCAGCAGCATCCCACCGGGCGCCAATGAGCAGTTCTTC. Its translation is CASSIPPGANEQFF.

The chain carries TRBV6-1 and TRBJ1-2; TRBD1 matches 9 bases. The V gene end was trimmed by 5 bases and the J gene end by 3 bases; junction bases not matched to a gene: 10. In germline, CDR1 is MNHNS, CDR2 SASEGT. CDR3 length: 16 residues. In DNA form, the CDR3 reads TGTGCCAGCAGTCCACCTGCCGGACAGGGGCACTATGGCTACACCTTC. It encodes CASSPPAGQGHYGYTF.